The present entry profiles one TCR beta chain with its context. Its target is unknown. This record comes from a study of T cell therapy after organ transplantation. Overall study: Blood for the long-term post-therapy sample came 20 to 29 weeks after therapy.

Time point given: 20-29 weeks after completion of therapy. TCRdb's table, derived via immunoSEQ multiplex PCR, lists solely in-frame clones and lacks some. The sample comprises more than 15,000 clones, over 75% of which are singletons, and roughly 31% rests with the top ten. The sample consisted of CD8+ T cells from blood, taken after autologous CMV-specific T cell therapy. This receptor was obtained from a human patient who had received a solid organ transplant and had CMV disease. Some T cells may be provided by the graft donor.

As DNA, the CDR3 is TGCGCCAGCAGCCAAGACGGCCAGAACTATGGCTACACCTTC. Its protein is CASSQDGQNYGYTF. This chain links TRBV4-3 with TRBJ1-2, with D hard to call. Germline CDR1 is LGHNA and CDR2 is YSLEER. Trimming removed 0 bases from V and 2 bases from J, with 7 bases in between. The CDR3 covers 14 residues.